Sequencing of this T cell receptor (beta chain) was carried out in a study of cytomegalovirus exposure and HLA in healthy donors. General study findings and limits: A few chains linked to CMV were shown in vitro to be specific for CMV antigens.

As to this clone: What it recognizes is unknown.

V shed 7 bases, J shed 2 bases, and the junction held 7 bases outside the gene matches. The germline V gene has CDR1 SQVTM and CDR2 ANQGSEA. The CDR3 spans 14 residues. The PCR had 60 Vbeta and 13 Jbeta primers. Under the authors' procedure: A later analysis counted tens of millions of unique TCR beta chains, 9.5 million to 13 million shared. Generated by immunoSEQ multiplex PCR, the TCRdb table keeps only in-frame clones and is missing some. V and J calls and clone size are given by that table; D and trimming were obtained from the DNA. Counted here are some 150,000 clones, 75% to 85% occurring once; the ten biggest clones make up 1.1% to 1.5%.

The rearrangement links TRBV29-1 to TRBJ1-3; 8 nucleotides match TRBD1. The TCR was taken from a woman aged 40 to 50 in good health and CMV-seronegative. The sequenced sample was PBMCs. The CDR3 spells CSGSQGEAGNTIYF. The CDR3 nucleotides are TGCAGCGGCTCACAGGGGGAAGCTGGAAACACCATATATTTT.